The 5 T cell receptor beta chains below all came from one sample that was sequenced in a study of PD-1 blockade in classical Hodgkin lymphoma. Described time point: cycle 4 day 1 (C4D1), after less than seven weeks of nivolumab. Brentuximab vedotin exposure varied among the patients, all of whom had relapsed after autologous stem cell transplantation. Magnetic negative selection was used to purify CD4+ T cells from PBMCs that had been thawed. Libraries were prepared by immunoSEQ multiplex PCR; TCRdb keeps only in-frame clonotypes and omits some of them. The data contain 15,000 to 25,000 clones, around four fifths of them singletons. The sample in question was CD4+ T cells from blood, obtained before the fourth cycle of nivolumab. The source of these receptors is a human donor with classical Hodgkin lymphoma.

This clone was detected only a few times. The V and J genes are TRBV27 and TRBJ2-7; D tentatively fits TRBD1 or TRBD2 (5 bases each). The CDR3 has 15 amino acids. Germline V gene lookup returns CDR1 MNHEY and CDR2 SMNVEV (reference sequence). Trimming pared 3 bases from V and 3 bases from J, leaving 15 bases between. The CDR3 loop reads CASSLGPPRFYEQYF. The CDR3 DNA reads TGTGCCAGCAGTTTGGGACCGCCACGCTTCTACGAGCAGTACTTC.

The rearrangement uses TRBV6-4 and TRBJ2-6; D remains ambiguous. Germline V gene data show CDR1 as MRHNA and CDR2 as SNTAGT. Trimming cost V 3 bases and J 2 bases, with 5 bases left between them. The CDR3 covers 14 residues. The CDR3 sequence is CASSEEAGANVLTF. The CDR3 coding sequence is TGTGCCAGCAGTGAAGAGGCTGGGGCCAACGTCCTGACTTTC.

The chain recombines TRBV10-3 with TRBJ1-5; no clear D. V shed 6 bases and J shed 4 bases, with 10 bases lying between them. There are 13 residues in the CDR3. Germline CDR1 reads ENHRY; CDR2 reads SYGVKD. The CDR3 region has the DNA TGTGCCATCAGCCAACACGGAAATCAGCCCCAGCATTTT. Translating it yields CAISQHGNQPQHF.

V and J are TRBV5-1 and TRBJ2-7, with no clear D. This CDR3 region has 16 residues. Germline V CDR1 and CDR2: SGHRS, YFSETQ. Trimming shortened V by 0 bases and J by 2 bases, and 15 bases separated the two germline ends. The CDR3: CASSLVVGGSTYEQYF. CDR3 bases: TGCGCCAGCAGCTTGGTTGTGGGCGGTTCGACCTACGAGCAGTACTTC.

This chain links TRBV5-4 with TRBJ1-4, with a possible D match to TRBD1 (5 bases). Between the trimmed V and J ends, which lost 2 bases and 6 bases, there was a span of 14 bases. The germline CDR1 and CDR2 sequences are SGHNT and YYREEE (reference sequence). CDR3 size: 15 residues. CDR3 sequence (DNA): TGTGCCAGCAGCTTAGCGGGACCGGGGGATGAAAAACTGTTTTTT. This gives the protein CASSLAGPGDEKLFF. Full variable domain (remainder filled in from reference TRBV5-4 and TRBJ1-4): ETGVTQSPTHLIKTRGQQVTLRCSSQSGHNTVSWYQQALGQGPQFIFQYYREEENGRGNFPPRFSGLQFPNYSSELNVNALELDDSALYLCASSLAGPGDEKLFFGSGTQLSVL.